These 21 T cell receptor beta chains were all obtained from the same sample, sequenced in a study of CD8+ T cells in alopecia areata. Investigators isolated RNA and reverse transcribed it into cDNA to act as the sequencing template. Data came from immunoSEQ multiplex PCR; TCRdb stores just in-frame clones and leaves some out. The sample lists 150,000 to 200,000 clones, under 70% occurring once. Treatment specified: oral pan-JAK inhibitor, 5-10 mg twice daily. The sequencing used CD4+ T cells sorted from blood, collected at week 4, from a patient treated with tofacitinib. The receptors shown here come from a human donor with alopecia areata.

The V and J genes are TRBV29-1 and TRBJ2-5, with 12 bases fitting TRBD2. The CDR3 has 14 residues. Germline assignment: CDR1 SQVTM and CDR2 ANQGSEA. V was clipped by 6 bases and J by 5 bases; unmatched bases: 7. DNA of the CDR3: TGCAGCGTCGAACTAGCGGGGGGCCGGGAGACCCAGTACTTC. Translated, it gives CSVELAGGRETQYF.

This clone showed up just a few times. The gene calls are TRBV7-9 and TRBJ1-1, with 8 bases identical to TRBD1. The V segment lost 5 bases and the J segment 8 bases; nucleotides outside the gene matches: 13. Germline-derived CDR1 and CDR2 are SEHNR and FQNEAQ (reference sequence). The CDR3 covers 15 residues. CDR3 in DNA: TGTGCCAGCAGCCCAAATGGGCGTAGGACAGGGGAAGCTTTCTTT. It translates to CASSPNGRRTGEAFF.

The J gene is TRBJ2-3, the V gene TRBV25-1, with D unresolved. The V end was cut by 4 bases, the J end by 9 bases, with 14 bases between. The CDR3 has 13 amino acids. Germline V gives CDR1 MGHDK, CDR2 SYGVNS. The CDR3 region has the DNA TGTGCCAGCAGTGCTACGAACGTGGGGACGCAGTATTTT. It is translated as CASSATNVGTQYF. Complete variable domain (other parts from reference TRBV25-1 and TRBJ2-3): EADIYQTPRYLVIGTGKKITLECSQTMGHDKMYWYQQDPGMELHLIHYSYGVNSTEKGDLSSESTVSRIRTEHFPLTLESARPSHTSQYLCASSATNVGTQYFGPGTRLTVL.

The chain recombines TRBV5-1 with TRBJ1-1; no definite D call. Trimming took off 4 bases at V and 3 bases at J, with 19 bases between the two ends. CDR1 and CDR2 (germline): SGHRS, YFSETQ. The CDR3 totals 16 residues. The CDR3 is CASSQREGPLHTEAFF. The CDR3 coding sequence is TGCGCCAGCAGCCAGCGGGAAGGGCCTCTGCACACTGAAGCTTTCTTT. Variable domain in full (rest from reference TRBV5-1 and TRBJ1-1): KAGVTQTPRYLIKTRGQQVTLSCSPISGHRSVSWYQQTPGQGLQFLFEYFSETQRNKGNFPGRFSGRQFSNSRSEMNVSTLELGDSALYLCASSQREGPLHTEAFFGQGTRLTVV.

In DNA form, the CDR3 reads TGTGCCAGCAGTCGGACAGGGCGCACCGGGGAGCTGTTTTTT. Residues: CASSRTGRTGELFF. This chain connects TRBV25-1 to TRBJ2-2; 8 nucleotides agree with TRBD1. V gave up 5 bases and J gave up 4 bases; unmatched junction bases: 3. The CDR3 extends over 14 amino acids. Germline V lookup: CDR1 MGHDK, CDR2 SYGVNS.

The chain carries TRBV29-1 and TRBJ1-5; D unclear. Germline V gene lookup returns CDR1 SQVTM and CDR2 ANQGSEA. The ends were cut back, 5 bases at V and 4 bases at J, with 12 bases in the middle. The CDR3 contains 13 residues. This CDR3 reads CSVWAGANQPQHF. CDR3 in DNA: TGCAGCGTTTGGGCAGGAGCAAATCAGCCCCAGCATTTT.

This chain uses TRBV18 with TRBJ2-7; tentative D call: TRBD1 (6 bases). This CDR3 has 12 residues. Trimming left V 5 bases short and J 5 bases short, with 10 bases between. CDR1 is KGHSH, CDR2 LQKENI, per germline. The CDR3 reads CASSYDRNEQYF. In DNA, the CDR3 is TGTGCCAGCTCATATGACAGGAACGAGCAGTACTTC.

The V and J genes are TRBV4-3 and TRBJ2-3; D call uncertain. The CDR3 covers 12 residues. The germline CDR1 and CDR2 sequences are LGHNA and YSLEER. V was clipped by 0 bases and J by 6 bases, with 4 bases between them. CDR3 residues: CASSQDTDTQYF. CDR3 nucleotides: TGCGCCAGCAGCCAAGATACGGATACGCAGTATTTT.

The chain couples TRBV30 to TRBJ1-1, with a weak D call TRBD1 (5 bases). Germline loops: CDR1 GTSNPN, CDR2 SVGIG (reference sequence). This CDR3 region has 13 residues. Trimming took 2 bases from V and 4 from J, leaving 11 bases between them. CDR3 sequence reads: CAWSNLGGTEAFF. In DNA, the CDR3 is TGTGCCTGGAGTAATCTTGGGGGCACTGAAGCTTTCTTT. The entire variable domain, with the rest obtained from reference TRBV30 and TRBJ1-1, is as follows: SQTIHQWPATLVQPVGSPLSLECTVEGTSNPNLYWYRQAAGRGLQLLFYSVGIGQISSEVPQNLSASRPQDRQFILSSKKLLLSDSGFYLCAWSNLGGTEAFFGQGTRLTVV.

V usage is TRBV30 and J usage is TRBJ1-2; maybe TRBD1 (5 bases). The CDR3 covers 13 residues. Trimming removed 2 bases at V and 2 bases at J, with 9 bases between. Germline CDR1 and CDR2: GTSNPN and SVGIG (reference sequence). CDR3 nucleotides: TGTGCCTGGAGTTCAGGGAAGAACTATGGCTACACCTTC. It yields the protein CAWSSGKNYGYTF.

CDR3 region: CSVLEDRENTEAFF. CDR3 coding DNA: TGCAGCGTTTTAGAAGACAGGGAGAACACTGAAGCTTTCTTT. The gene calls are TRBV29-1 and TRBJ1-1; 7 positions match TRBD1. J lost 1 base, V lost 5 bases, and 7 bases had no gene match. This CDR3 is built from 14 residues. The germline V gene has CDR1 SQVTM and CDR2 ANQGSEA.

The chain joins TRBV28 to TRBJ1-6; 7 bases fit TRBD1. This CDR3 has 15 amino acids. J gave up 7 bases and V 3 bases, and 6 bases lay outside the gene matches. Per germline, CDR1 MDHEN and CDR2 SYDVKM. The CDR3 DNA reads as TGTGCCAGCAGTTTTACGGACAGGCCCAATTCACCCCTCCACTTT. Amino acid sequence: CASSFTDRPNSPLHF.

The chain recombines TRBV5-1 with TRBJ2-7, with 8 bases that match TRBD1. The CDR3 contains 14 residues. J gave up 2 bases and V 4 bases, and 5 bases lay outside the gene matches. In germline, CDR1 is SGHRS, CDR2 YFSETQ. CDR3 residues: CASSIRQGPYEQYF. CDR3 in DNA: TGCGCCAGCAGCATACGACAGGGGCCCTACGAGCAGTACTTC.

The CDR3 region has the DNA TGTGCCTCAGGACTAGCGGGGGGGTCCGGGGCCAACGTCCTGACTTTC. This translates into CASGLAGGSGANVLTF. V gene TRBV30 combines with J gene TRBJ2-6, with 15 bases lining up with TRBD2. This CDR3 has 16 residues. V lost 7 bases, J lost 4 bases, and 5 bases stayed unmatched. Germline V lookup: CDR1 GTSNPN, CDR2 SVGIG (reference sequence). Looking up the rest from reference TRBV30 and TRBJ2-6 gives the full variable domain: SQTIHQWPATLVQPVGSPLSLECTVEGTSNPNLYWYRQAAGRGLQLLFYSVGIGQISSEVPQNLSASRPQDRQFILSSKKLLLSDSGFYLCASGLAGGSGANVLTFGAGSRLTVL.

This rearrangement joins TRBV7-9 to TRBJ2-1, with D unclear. Trimming shortened V by 6 bases and J by 0 bases, and 12 bases separated the two germline ends. CDR1 and CDR2 from the germline V gene are SEHNR and FQNEAQ (reference sequence). This CDR3 is built from 15 residues. CDR3 sequence (DNA): TGTGCCAGCAGTCCGGGTCGGAGCTCCTACAATGAGCAGTTCTTC. Encoded protein: CASSPGRSSYNEQFF.

This clone was detected a few times. This chain joins TRBV14 and TRBJ2-4; D not resolved. Trimming cost V 1 base and J 5 bases, with 12 bases left between them. Looked up from germline, CDR1 is SGHDN and CDR2 is FVKESK. This CDR3 spans 15 amino acids. CDR3 in amino acids: CASSQGVGMENIQYF. CDR3 in DNA: TGTGCCAGCAGCCAAGGGGTAGGGATGGAAAACATTCAGTACTTC.

The V gene is TRBV6-6, the J gene TRBJ2-7; unclear D gene. Per the germline V gene, CDR1 is MNHNY and CDR2 is SVGAGI (reference sequence). The V end was cut by 5 bases, the J end by 5 bases, with 7 bases between. The CDR3 contains 11 residues. CDR3 bases: TGTGCCAGCAGTAGTCTAGACGAGCAGTACTTC. Its protein is CASSSLDEQYF.

This sequence joins TRBV7-2 and TRBJ2-5; unclear D gene. Trimming stripped 2 bases from V and 2 bases from J, with 12 bases between. Looked up from germline, CDR1 is SGHTA and CDR2 is FQGNSA. The CDR3 consists of 15 residues. This chain's CDR3 is CASSLRATSQETQYF. The CDR3 DNA reads as TGTGCCAGCAGCTTACGAGCGACGAGTCAAGAGACCCAGTACTTC.

The chain links TRBV29-1 to TRBJ2-5; possible D gene TRBD2, 7 bases. Trimming pared 7 bases from V and 5 bases from J, leaving 14 bases between. Germline values: CDR1 SQVTM, CDR2 ANQGSEA. This CDR3 is built from 12 residues. The CDR3 is CSALKGGETQYF. The CDR3 DNA sequence: TGCAGCGCCCTCAAGGGGGGGGAGACCCAGTACTTC.

The chain combines TRBV12-5 with TRBJ1-2; perhaps TRBD1 as D (5 bases). The CDR3 runs 13 residues. Germline values: CDR1 LGHNT, CDR2 FRNRAP. With 7 bases removed from V and 7 bases from J, the gap between germline ends came to 16 bases. The CDR3 region is CASDGDAGRGYTF. The CDR3 DNA reads TGTGCTAGTGATGGGGACGCGGGTCGTGGCTACACCTTC.

V and J are TRBV29-1 and TRBJ1-1, with 7 nucleotides matching TRBD1. V lost 7 bases to trimming and J lost 0 bases; unmatched junction nucleotides: 5. This CDR3 comprises 13 residues. Germline V CDR1 and CDR2: SQVTM, ANQGSEA. The CDR3 DNA sequence: TGCAGCGCCGCGACAGGGTTGAACACTGAAGCTTTCTTT. It codes for CSAATGLNTEAFF.